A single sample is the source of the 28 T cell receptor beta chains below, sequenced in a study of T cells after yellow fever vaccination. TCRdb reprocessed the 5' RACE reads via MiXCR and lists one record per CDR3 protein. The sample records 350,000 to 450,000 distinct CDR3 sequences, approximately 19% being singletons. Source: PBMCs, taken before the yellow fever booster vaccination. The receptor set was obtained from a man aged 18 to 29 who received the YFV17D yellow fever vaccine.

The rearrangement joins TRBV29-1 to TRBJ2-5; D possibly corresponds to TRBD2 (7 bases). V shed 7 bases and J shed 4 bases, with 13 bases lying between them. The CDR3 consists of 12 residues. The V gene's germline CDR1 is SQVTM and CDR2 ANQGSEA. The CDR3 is CSAGGRAETQYF. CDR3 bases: TGCAGCGCCGGGGGGCGGGCAGAGACCCAGTACTTC.

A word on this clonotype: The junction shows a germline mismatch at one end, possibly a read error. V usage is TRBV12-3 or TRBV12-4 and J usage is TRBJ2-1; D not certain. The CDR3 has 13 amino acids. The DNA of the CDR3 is TGTGCCAGCAGTTTATGGTCCTCCAATCAGCAGTTCTTC. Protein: CASSLWSSNQQFF.

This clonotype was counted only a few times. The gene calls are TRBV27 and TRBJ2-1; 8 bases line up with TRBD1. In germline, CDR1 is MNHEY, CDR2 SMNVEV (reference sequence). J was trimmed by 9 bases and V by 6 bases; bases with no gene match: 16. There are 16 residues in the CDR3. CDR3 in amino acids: CASRLSQAQGALEQFF. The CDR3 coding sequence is TGTGCCAGCAGACTCAGCCAAGCGCAGGGGGCACTTGAGCAGTTCTTC.

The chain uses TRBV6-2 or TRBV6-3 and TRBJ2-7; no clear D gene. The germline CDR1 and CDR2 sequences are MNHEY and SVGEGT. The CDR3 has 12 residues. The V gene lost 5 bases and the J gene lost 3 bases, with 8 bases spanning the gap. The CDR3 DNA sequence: TGTGCCAGCAGTAAGGCCTTCTACGAGCAGTACTTC. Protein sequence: CASSKAFYEQYF.

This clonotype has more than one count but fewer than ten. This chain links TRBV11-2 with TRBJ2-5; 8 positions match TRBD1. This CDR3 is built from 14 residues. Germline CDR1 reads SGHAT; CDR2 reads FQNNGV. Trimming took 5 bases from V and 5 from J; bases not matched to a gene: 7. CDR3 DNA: TGTGCCAGCAGCCCCTTACACAGGGGGGAGACCCAGTACTTC. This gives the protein CASSPLHRGETQYF. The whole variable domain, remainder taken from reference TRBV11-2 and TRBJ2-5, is EAGVAQSPRYKIIEKRQSVAFWCNPISGHATLYWYQQILGQGPKLLIQFQNNGVVDDSQLPKDRFSAERLKGVDSTLKIQPAKLEDSAVYLCASSPLHRGETQYFGPGTRLLVL.

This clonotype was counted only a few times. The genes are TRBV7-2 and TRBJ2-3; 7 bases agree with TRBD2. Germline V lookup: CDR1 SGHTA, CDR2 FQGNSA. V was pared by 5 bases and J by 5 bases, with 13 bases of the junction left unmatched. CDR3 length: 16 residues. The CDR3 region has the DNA TGTGCCAGCAGCCCAGTAGGTGGGGGGGAGGGAGATACGCAGTATTTT. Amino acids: CASSPVGGGEGDTQYF.

As DNA, the CDR3 is TGTGCTAGTGGTGCTTCAAGGAGACAGGGAGGCAATGAGCAGTTCTTC. This sequence encodes CASGASRRQGGNEQFF. This chain joins TRBV12-5 and TRBJ2-1; D possibly corresponds to TRBD1 (7 bases). The CDR3 has 16 amino acids. The V and J ends lost 5 bases and 6 bases respectively, with 20 bases between them. Germline V gene sequence: CDR1 LGHNT, CDR2 FRNRAP.

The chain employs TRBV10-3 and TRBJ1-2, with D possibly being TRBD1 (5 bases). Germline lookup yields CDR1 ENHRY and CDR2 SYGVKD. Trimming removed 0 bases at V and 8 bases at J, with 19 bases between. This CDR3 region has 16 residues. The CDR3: CAISESAGTGARGYTF. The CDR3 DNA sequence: TGTGCCATCAGTGAGTCGGCTGGAACAGGAGCAAGGGGCTACACCTTC.

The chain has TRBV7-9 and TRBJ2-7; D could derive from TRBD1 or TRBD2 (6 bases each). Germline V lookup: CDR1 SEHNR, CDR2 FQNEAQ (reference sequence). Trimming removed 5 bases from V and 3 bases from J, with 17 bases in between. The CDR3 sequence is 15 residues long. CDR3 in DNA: TGTGCCAGCAGCCCTGAGGGGGACGGGGGCTACGAGCAGTACTTC. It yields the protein CASSPEGDGGYEQYF.

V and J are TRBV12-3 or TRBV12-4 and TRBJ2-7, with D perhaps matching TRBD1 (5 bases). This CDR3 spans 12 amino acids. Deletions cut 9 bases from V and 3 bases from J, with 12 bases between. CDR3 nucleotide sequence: TGTGCCAGTTCGACAGAGTTCTACGAGCAGTACTTC. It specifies CASSTEFYEQYF.

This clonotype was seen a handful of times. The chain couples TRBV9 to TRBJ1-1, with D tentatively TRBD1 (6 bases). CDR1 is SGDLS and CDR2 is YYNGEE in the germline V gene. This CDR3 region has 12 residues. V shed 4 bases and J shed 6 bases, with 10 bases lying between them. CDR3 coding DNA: TGTGCCAGCAGCCCCGGGGGCTCTGAAGCTTTCTTT. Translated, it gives CASSPGGSEAFF. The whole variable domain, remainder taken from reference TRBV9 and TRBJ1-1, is DSGVTQTPKHLITATGQRVTLRCSPRSGDLSVYWYQQSLDQGLQFLIQYYNGEERAKGNILERFSAQQFPDLHSELNLSSLELGDSALYFCASSPGGSEAFFGQGTRLTVV.

As DNA, the CDR3 is TGTGCCAGCACCCCCGTCGCAGGGGGGGGGGGAATTTATGGCTACACCTTC. Protein: CASTPVAGGGGIYGYTF. The chain uses TRBV12-3 or TRBV12-4 and TRBJ1-2, with 7 bases fitting TRBD1. This CDR3 has 17 amino acids. V was pared by 7 bases and J by 5 bases, with 19 bases of the junction left unmatched.

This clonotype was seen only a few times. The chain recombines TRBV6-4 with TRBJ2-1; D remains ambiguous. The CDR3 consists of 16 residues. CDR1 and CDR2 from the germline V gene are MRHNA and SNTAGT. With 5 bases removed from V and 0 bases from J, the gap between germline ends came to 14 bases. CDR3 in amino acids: CASSRSDTSSYNEQFF. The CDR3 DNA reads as TGTGCCAGCAGTAGAAGCGACACCAGCTCCTACAATGAGCAGTTCTTC.

CDR3 in amino acids: CASSQTPGGSYGYTF. Written as DNA, the CDR3 is TGTGCCAGCAGTCAAACCCCGGGAGGATCTTATGGCTACACCTTC. The chain carries TRBV6-2 or TRBV6-3 and TRBJ1-2, with D hard to call. The CDR3 runs 15 residues. CDR1 and CDR2 from the germline V gene are MNHEY and SVGEGT. Deletions cut 5 bases from V and 5 bases from J, with 18 bases between.

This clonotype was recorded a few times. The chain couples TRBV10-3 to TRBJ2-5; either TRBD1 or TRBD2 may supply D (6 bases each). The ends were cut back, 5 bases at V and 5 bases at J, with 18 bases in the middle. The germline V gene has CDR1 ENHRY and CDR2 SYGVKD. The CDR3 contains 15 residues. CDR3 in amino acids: CAISSSPGAKETQYF. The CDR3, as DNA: TGTGCCATCAGTTCCTCCCCGGGGGCCAAGGAGACCCAGTACTTC.

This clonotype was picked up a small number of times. DNA of the CDR3: TGTGCCAGCTCCTCTAGCGGCCCGGACCATGCTTACAATGAGCAGTTCTTC. As protein: CASSSSGPDHAYNEQFF. The genes are TRBV6-5 and TRBJ2-1, with TRBD2 identical over 7 bases. This CDR3 is built from 17 residues. The germline CDR1 and CDR2 sequences are MNHEY and SVGAGI. V lost 8 bases, J lost 4 bases, and 17 bases stayed unmatched.

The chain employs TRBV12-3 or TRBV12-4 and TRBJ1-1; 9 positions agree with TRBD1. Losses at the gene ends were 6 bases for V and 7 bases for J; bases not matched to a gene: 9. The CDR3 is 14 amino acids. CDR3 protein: CASRGLQGALEAFF. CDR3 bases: TGTGCCAGCAGGGGATTACAGGGGGCGCTTGAAGCTTTCTTT.

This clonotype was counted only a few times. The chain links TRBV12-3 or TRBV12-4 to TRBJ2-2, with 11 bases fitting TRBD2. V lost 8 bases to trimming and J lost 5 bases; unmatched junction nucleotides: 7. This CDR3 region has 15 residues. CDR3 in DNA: TGTGCCAGCGCAATGACTAGCGGGATAACCGGGGAGCTGTTTTTT. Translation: CASAMTSGITGELFF.

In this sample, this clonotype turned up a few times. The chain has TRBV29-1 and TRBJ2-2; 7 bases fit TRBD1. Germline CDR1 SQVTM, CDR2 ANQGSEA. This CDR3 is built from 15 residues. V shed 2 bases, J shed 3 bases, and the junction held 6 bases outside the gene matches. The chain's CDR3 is CSVEIGQAYTGELFF. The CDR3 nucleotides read TGCAGCGTTGAAATTGGACAGGCGTACACCGGGGAGCTGTTTTTT.

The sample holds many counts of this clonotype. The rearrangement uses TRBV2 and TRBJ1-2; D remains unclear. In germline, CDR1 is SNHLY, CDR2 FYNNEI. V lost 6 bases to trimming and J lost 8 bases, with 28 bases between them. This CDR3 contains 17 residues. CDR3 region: CASSLTRITSHPWGYTF. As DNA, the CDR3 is TGTGCCAGCAGCCTGACACGAATCACCTCGCACCCTTGGGGCTACACCTTC.

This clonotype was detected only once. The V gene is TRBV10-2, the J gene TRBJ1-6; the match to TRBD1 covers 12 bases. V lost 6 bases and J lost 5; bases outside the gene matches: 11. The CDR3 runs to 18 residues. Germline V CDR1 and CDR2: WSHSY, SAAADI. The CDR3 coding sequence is TGCGCCAGCAGCCCAGGGACAGGGGGCGGTGGCGATAATTCACCCCTCCACTTT. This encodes CASSPGTGGGGDNSPLHF.

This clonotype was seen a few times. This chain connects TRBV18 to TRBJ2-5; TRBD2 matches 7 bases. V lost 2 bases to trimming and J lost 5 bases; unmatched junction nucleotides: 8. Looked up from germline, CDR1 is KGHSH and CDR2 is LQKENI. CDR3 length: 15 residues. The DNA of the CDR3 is TGTGCCAGCTCACCAGACAGCGGGGCGGCGGAGACCCAGTACTTC. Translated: CASSPDSGAAETQYF.

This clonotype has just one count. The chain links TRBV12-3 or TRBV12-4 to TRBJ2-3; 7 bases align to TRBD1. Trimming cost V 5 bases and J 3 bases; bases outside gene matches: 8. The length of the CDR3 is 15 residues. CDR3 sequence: CASSLTGPRTDTQYF. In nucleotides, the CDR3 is TGTGCCAGCAGTCTGACAGGGCCCCGGACAGATACGCAGTATTTT.

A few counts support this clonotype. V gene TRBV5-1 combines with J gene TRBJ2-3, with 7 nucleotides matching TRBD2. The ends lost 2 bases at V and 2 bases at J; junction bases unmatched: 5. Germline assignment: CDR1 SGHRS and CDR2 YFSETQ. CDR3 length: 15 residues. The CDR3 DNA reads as TGCGCCAGCAGCTTAGCGGGACTAACCACAGATACGCAGTATTTT. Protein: CASSLAGLTTDTQYF.

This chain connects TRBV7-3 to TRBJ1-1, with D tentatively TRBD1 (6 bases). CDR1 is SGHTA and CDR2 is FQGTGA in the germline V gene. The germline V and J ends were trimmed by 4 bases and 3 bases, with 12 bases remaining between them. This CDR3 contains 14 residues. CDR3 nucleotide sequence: TGTGCCAGCAGCTCCACAGGGACCGACACTGAAGCTTTCTTT. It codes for CASSSTGTDTEAFF.

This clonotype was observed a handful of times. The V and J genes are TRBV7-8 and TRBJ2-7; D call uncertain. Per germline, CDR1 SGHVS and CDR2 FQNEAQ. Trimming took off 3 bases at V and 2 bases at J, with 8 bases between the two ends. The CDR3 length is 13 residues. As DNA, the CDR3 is TGTGCCAGCAGCTTCGCTAGGGCCTACGAGCAGTACTTC. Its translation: CASSFARAYEQYF.

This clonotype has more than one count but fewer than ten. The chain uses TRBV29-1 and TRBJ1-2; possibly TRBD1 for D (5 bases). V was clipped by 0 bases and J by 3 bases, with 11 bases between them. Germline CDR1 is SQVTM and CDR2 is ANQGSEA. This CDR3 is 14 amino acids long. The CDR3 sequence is CSVEERGLDYGYTF. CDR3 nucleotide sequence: TGCAGCGTTGAAGAGAGGGGCTTGGACTATGGCTACACCTTC.

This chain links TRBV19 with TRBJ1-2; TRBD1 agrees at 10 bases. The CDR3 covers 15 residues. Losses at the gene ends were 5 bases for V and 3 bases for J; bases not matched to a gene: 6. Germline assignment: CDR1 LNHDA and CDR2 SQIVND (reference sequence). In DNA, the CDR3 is TGTGCCAGTAGTGGAAGACAGGGGGCTGACTATGGCTACACCTTC. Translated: CASSGRQGADYGYTF.